This TCR beta chain was obtained from a study of blood T cell repertoires in COVID-19. Study in general: T cells, B-cell-depleted T cells, or PBMCs supplied cDNA or gDNA.

Generated by immunoSEQ multiplex PCR, the TCRdb table keeps only in-frame clones and is missing some. The sample carries hundreds of thousands of clones, around 84% recorded once. The CDR3 totals 15 residues. Trimming removed 0 bases from V and 3 bases from J; junction bases left unmatched: 3. In germline, CDR1 is LGHNA, CDR2 YNFKEQ. The material sequenced was peripheral blood. V is TRBV4-2 and J is TRBJ2-7, with 9 bases that match TRBD2. This sequence originates from a man aged 35 to 55 with acute or convalescent COVID-19. This CDR3 reads CASSQESGGFYEQYF. In DNA, the CDR3 is TGTGCCAGCAGCCAAGAAAGCGGGGGGTTCTACGAGCAGTACTTC.